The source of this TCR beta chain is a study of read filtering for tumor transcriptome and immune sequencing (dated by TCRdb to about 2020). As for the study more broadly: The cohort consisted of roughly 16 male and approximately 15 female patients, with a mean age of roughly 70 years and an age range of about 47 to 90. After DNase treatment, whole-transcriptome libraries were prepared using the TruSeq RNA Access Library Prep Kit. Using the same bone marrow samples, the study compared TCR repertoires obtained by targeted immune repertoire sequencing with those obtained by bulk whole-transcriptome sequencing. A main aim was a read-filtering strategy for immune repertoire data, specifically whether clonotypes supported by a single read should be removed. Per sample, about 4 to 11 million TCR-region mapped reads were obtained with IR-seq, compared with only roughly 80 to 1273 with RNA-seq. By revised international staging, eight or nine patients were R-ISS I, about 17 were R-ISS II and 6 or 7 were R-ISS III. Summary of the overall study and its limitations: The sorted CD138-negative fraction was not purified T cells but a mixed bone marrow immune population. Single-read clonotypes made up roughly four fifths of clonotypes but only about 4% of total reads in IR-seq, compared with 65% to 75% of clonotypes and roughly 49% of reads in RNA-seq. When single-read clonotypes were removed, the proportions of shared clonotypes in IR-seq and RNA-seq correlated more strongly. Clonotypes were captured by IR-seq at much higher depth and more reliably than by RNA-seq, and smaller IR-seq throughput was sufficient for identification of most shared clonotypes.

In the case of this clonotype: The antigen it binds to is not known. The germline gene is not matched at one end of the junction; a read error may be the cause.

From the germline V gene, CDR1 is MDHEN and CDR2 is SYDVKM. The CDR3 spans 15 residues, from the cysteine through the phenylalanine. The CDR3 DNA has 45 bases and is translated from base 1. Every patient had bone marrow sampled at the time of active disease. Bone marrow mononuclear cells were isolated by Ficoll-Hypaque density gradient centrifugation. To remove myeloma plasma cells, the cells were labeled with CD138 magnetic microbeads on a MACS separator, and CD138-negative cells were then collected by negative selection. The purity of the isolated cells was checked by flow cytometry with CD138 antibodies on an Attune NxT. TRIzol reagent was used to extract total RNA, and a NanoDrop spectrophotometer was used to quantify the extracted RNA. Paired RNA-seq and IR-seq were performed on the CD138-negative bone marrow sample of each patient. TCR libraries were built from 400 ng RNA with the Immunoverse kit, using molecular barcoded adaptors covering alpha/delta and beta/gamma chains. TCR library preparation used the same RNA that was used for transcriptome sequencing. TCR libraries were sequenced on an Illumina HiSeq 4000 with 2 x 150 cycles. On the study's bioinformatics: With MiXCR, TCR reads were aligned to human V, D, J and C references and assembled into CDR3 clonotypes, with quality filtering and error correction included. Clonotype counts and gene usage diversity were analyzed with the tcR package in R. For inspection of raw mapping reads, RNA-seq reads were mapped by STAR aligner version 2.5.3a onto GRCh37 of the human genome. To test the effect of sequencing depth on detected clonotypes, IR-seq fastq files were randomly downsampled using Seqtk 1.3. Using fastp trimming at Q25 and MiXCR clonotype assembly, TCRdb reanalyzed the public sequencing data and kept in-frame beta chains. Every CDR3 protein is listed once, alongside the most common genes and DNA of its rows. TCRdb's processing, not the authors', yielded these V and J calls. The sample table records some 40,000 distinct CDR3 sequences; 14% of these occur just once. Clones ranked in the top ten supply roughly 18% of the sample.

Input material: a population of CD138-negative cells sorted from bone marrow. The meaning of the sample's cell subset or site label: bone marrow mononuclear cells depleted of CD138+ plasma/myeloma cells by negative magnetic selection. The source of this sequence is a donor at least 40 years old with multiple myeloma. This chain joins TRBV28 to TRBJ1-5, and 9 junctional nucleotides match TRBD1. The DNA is TGCGCCAGCAATTGGACAGGGGTCGGCAATCAGCCCCAGCATTTT. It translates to CASNWTGVGNQPQHF.